The clone carrying this T cell receptor (beta chain) was observed a handful of times. Its matching antigen is unknown. The PCR made use of 60 Vbeta and 13 Jbeta primers. Measured with immunoSEQ multiplex PCR; TCRdb has only the in-frame clones, and not every one. This table has some 190,000 clones, 85% appearing once. CDR1 and CDR2 from the germline V gene are PRHDT and FYEKMQ (reference sequence). The CDR3 totals 12 residues. Trimming took off 1 base at V and 6 bases at J, with 5 bases between the two ends. The data belong to a study of cytomegalovirus exposure and HLA in healthy donors. Notes on the study in general: Later analysis placed DRB1 highest and HLA-C lowest in TCR association rates, which differed by HLA locus. The authors excluded some V segments, including TRBV6-2 and TRBV6-3, as indistinguishable. Being productive about 87% or about 30% of the time was typical of most TCR beta V segments in an earlier analysis. Reportedly, TCR beta sequences accurately predicted HLA-A and HLA-B alleles in most subjects.

This chain joins TRBV13 and TRBJ2-3; TRBD2 is a possible D gene (5 bases). The sequence derives from a boy aged 2 to 10 in good health and CMV-seronegative. The sample comprised PBMCs. Here the CDR3 reads CASSLAGDTQYF. CDR3 DNA: TGTGCCAGCAGCTTAGCGGGGGATACGCAGTATTTT.